This T cell receptor beta chain was documented in a study of beta chain features in type 1 diabetes. Study-wide results and limits: Cells with high TCR expression could be over-represented when cDNA is sequenced. In all four CD4+ subsets, TCRB CDR3 length was significantly, moderately reduced in type 1 diabetes.

Expressed TCRB transcripts were sequenced because the isolated RNA had all been reverse transcribed beforehand. An average roughly 3.3 million reads came from naive, central memory and regulatory T cell samples. The repertoire was sequenced with immunoSEQ multiplex PCR; TCRdb's copy has only in-frame clones and lacks some. The data contain a few hundred thousand clones, approximately 10% of them singletons. Notes on this clone: Its antigen is still unknown.

The CDR3 runs 14 residues. V gave up 1 base and J gave up 8 bases, with 14 bases separating them. The germline gives CDR1 PRHDT, CDR2 FYEKMQ (reference sequence). The collection from each donor was one heparinised blood draw averaging about 116 mL. The sequencing sample was made of naive CD4+ T cells from blood. The gene calls are TRBV13 and TRBJ1-2, with D unclear. The source of this sequence is a woman in her 30s in good health. The CDR3 reads CASSLAPIGRGYTF. The DNA for the CDR3 is TGTGCCAGCAGCTTAGCACCTATAGGGAGGGGCTACACCTTC.